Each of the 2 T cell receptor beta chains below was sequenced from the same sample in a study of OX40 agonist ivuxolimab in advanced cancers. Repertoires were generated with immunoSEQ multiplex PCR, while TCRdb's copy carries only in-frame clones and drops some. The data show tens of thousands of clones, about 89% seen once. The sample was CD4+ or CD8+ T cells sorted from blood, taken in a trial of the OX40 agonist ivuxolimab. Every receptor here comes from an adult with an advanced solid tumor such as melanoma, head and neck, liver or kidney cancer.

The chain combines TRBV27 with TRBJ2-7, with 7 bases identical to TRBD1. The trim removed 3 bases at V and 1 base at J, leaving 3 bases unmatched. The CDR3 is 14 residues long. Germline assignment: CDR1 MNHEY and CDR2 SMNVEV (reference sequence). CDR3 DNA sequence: TGTGCCAGCAGTTTCGGGACAGCTTCCTACGAGCAGTACTTC. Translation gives CASSFGTASYEQYF.

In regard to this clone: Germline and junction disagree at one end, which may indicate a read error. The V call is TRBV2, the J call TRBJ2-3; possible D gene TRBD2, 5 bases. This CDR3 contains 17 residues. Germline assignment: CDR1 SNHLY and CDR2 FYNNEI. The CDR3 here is CASSSSLGTSSTDTQYF. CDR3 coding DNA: TGTGCCAGCAGTTCTAGCCTGGGCACGTCCAGCACTGATACGCAGTATTTT.